These 31 T cell receptor beta chains were sequenced from one sample in a study of identical twins. TCRdb re-derived calls from the 5' RACE reads in MiXCR, one entry per CDR3 protein. Altogether some 500,000 distinct CDR3 sequences are present, more than 13% being singletons, with the ten largest covering about 0.53%. The sample also formed part of further work on yellow fever vaccine responses in identical twins.

The specimen sequenced was CD4+ T cells sorted from blood. These TCRs come from a woman younger than 35 in good health.

This clonotype was found a few times. This chain links TRBV24-1 with TRBJ2-5; TRBD2 agrees at 7 bases. Germline V gene sequence: CDR1 KGHDR, CDR2 SFDVKD. The CDR3 has 15 amino acids. J gave up 5 bases and V 2 bases, and 7 bases lay outside the gene matches. As DNA, the CDR3 is TGTGCCACCAGTGATTCACTTGGGAGGGGCGAGACCCAGTACTTC. Protein: CATSDSLGRGETQYF.

This clonotype was seen many times. CDR3 coding DNA: TGTGCCATCAAGAACGACCGAGGACCGGACGATACGCAGTATTTT. This encodes CAIKNDRGPDDTQYF. The gene calls are TRBV10-3 and TRBJ2-3; D not resolved. Between the trimmed V and J ends, which lost 7 bases and 6 bases, there was a span of 20 bases. Germline CDR1 ENHRY, CDR2 SYGVKD. The CDR3 has 15 residues.

This clonotype was seen only a few times. The CDR3 spells CASTPRRLNYGYTF. DNA of the CDR3: TGTGCCAGCACCCCTCGGCGGCTCAACTATGGCTACACCTTC. V is TRBV28 and J is TRBJ1-2; D gene ambiguous. V shed 7 bases and J shed 2 bases, with 14 bases lying between them. CDR1 is MDHEN, CDR2 SYDVKM, per germline. The CDR3 loop spans 14 amino acids.

This clonotype was picked up a small number of times. The rearrangement uses TRBV20-1 and TRBJ2-7, with D perhaps matching TRBD2 (6 bases). V was cut by 6 bases and J by 3 bases, with 15 bases left in between. Germline CDR1 and CDR2: DFQATT and SNEGSKA (reference sequence). The CDR3 runs 13 residues. The CDR3 nucleotides read TGCAGTGCCCCCGGGACTGGAAACTACGAGCAGTACTTC. Translating it yields CSAPGTGNYEQYF.

This chain connects TRBV13 to TRBJ2-1, with a possible D match to TRBD2 (6 bases). Germline loops: CDR1 PRHDT, CDR2 FYEKMQ (reference sequence). Trimming removed 2 bases at V and 6 bases at J, with 17 bases between. The CDR3 totals 16 residues. The CDR3 coding sequence is TGTGCCAGCAGCTTACGGGACTCAGTCCTCCTCAATGAGCAGTTCTTC. Protein: CASSLRDSVLLNEQFF.

This clonotype was observed a handful of times. The V and J genes are TRBV21-1 and TRBJ2-1; the table's D call of TRBD2 was not tested on the DNA. TRBV21-1 is tagged as a pseudogene. The CDR3 has 17 amino acids. The CDR3, as DNA: TGTGCCAGCAGCCCCCGGGGACTAGCGTTGACCTACAATGAGCAGTTCTTC. This sequence encodes CASSPRGLALTYNEQFF.

This clonotype was detected only a few times. The chain couples TRBV5-1 to TRBJ2-1; D uncertain. V shed 4 bases and J shed 3 bases, with 14 bases lying between them. Germline V gene lookup returns CDR1 SGHRS and CDR2 YFSETQ. The CDR3 has 15 residues. This CDR3 reads CASSSTPQDYNEQFF. The CDR3 DNA sequence: TGCGCCAGCAGCAGCACACCCCAAGACTACAATGAGCAGTTCTTC.

The chain carries TRBV24-1 and TRBJ2-4; possibly TRBD2 for D (5 bases). This CDR3 is 14 amino acids long. Trimming pared 3 bases from V and 9 bases from J, leaving 14 bases between. From germline, CDR1 is KGHDR and CDR2 SFDVKD. The CDR3 is CATSDEREGAIQYF. The CDR3 DNA sequence: TGTGCCACCAGTGATGAAAGAGAGGGAGCCATTCAGTACTTC.

This clonotype appeared a few times. This chain connects TRBV29-1 to TRBJ2-1, with 13 positions matching TRBD2. The CDR3 spans 14 residues. The V gene's germline CDR1 is SQVTM and CDR2 ANQGSEA. Losses at the gene ends were 3 bases for V and 8 bases for J; bases not matched to a gene: 4. This CDR3 reads CSVDGLAGVDEQFF. The CDR3 DNA reads as TGCAGCGTTGACGGACTAGCGGGAGTCGATGAGCAGTTCTTC.

The sample holds a few counts of this clonotype. The CDR3 here is CASSLQGANNEQFF. The CDR3 DNA follows: TGTGCCAGCAGCTTACAGGGGGCCAACAATGAGCAGTTCTTC. The chain carries TRBV7-3 and TRBJ2-1; 8 bases match TRBD1. V shed 2 bases and J 5 bases; nucleotides not matched to a gene: 2. CDR3 size: 14 residues. Germline V gene lookup returns CDR1 SGHTA and CDR2 FQGTGA.

This clonotype has a handful of counts. This sequence joins TRBV7-2 and TRBJ1-1; TRBD1 might be the D (5 bases). Trimming shortened V by 7 bases and J by 3 bases, and 12 bases separated the two germline ends. This CDR3 comprises 13 residues. Germline lookup yields CDR1 SGHTA and CDR2 FQGNSA. In DNA, the CDR3 is TGTGCCAGCACCCCTTGGGGGGACACTGAAGCTTTCTTT. Translated: CASTPWGDTEAFF.

There are a few counts of this clonotype. The chain links TRBV6-2 or TRBV6-3 to TRBJ2-2, with D possibly TRBD2 on 5 matching bases. Looked up from germline, CDR1 is MNHEY and CDR2 is SVGEGT. V dropped 6 bases and J dropped 1 base, with 15 bases sitting between them. The CDR3 has 16 residues. The CDR3 loop is CASSPPRGLNTGELFF. DNA for the CDR3: TGTGCCAGCAGCCCCCCCCGGGGTCTGAACACCGGGGAGCTGTTTTTT.

The chain has TRBV27 and TRBJ2-1; TRBD1 matches at 7 bases. V gave up 5 bases and J gave up 15 bases; unmatched junction bases: 22. The germline gives CDR1 MNHEY, CDR2 SMNVEV (reference sequence). CDR3 length equals 16 residues. CDR3 nucleotides: TGTGCCAGCAGTCCAAAAATCAACCGACAGGGAAGTCGGTCGTTCTTC. This sequence encodes CASSPKINRQGSRSFF.

This rearrangement joins TRBV19 to TRBJ2-1; 12 bases line up with TRBD1. The CDR3 spans 15 residues. V was clipped by 5 bases and J by 8 bases; unmatched bases: 7. Per germline, CDR1 LNHDA and CDR2 SQIVND (reference sequence). The CDR3 nucleotides are TGTGCCAGTAGTGCCCCGGGACAGGGGGCCTATGAGCAGTTCTTC. Translated, it gives CASSAPGQGAYEQFF.

This clonotype was observed at least ten times. This chain links TRBV28 with TRBJ2-7; possibly TRBD2 for D (6 bases). This CDR3 contains 15 residues. Trimming removed 6 bases from V and 2 bases from J, with 17 bases in between. In germline, CDR1 is MDHEN, CDR2 SYDVKM. In DNA form, the CDR3 reads TGTGCCAGCAGGTCCCTTAGCGGTATGACCTACGAGCAGTACTTC. It codes for CASRSLSGMTYEQYF.

This clonotype was observed many times. V gene TRBV6-1 combines with J gene TRBJ2-1; TRBD2 is a possible D gene (5 bases). CDR3 size: 15 residues. Trimming removed 9 bases at V and 0 bases at J, with 15 bases between. The germline V gene encodes CDR1 MNHNS and CDR2 SASEGT. CDR3 loop: CASRLTGGSYNEQFF. The CDR3 coding sequence is TGTGCCAGTCGCCTTACTGGAGGCTCCTACAATGAGCAGTTCTTC.

The gene calls are TRBV6-1 and TRBJ2-7; the match to TRBD1 covers 10 bases. CDR1 and CDR2 from the germline V gene are MNHNS and SASEGT. V was pared by 8 bases and J by 0 bases, with 10 bases of the junction left unmatched. This CDR3 has 16 amino acids. The CDR3 nucleotides read TGTGCCAGCCAGTATCGGACAGGGGGGATCTCCTACGAGCAGTACTTC. Protein sequence: CASQYRTGGISYEQYF.

This clonotype occurred a few times. The CDR3 is CSVQAGAPREQYF. CDR3 nucleotides: TGCAGCGTTCAGGCGGGAGCCCCTCGCGAGCAGTACTTC. This chain connects TRBV29-1 to TRBJ2-7; 7 nucleotides match TRBD2. Germline V lookup: CDR1 SQVTM, CDR2 ANQGSEA. This CDR3 region has 13 residues. Trimming removed 5 bases from V and 6 bases from J; junction bases left unmatched: 10.

The chain links TRBV19 to TRBJ2-1; TRBD1 or TRBD2 may be the D gene (5 bases each). V was shortened by 0 bases and J by 9 bases, with 15 bases between the two germline ends. The CDR3 sequence is 15 residues long. Germline V gene lookup returns CDR1 LNHDA and CDR2 SQIVND (reference sequence). DNA for the CDR3: TGTGCCAGTAGTATAGATCTCGGGTTTGGGGGTGAGCAGTTCTTC. As protein: CASSIDLGFGGEQFF.

The chain recombines TRBV2 with TRBJ1-4; 7 nucleotides align to TRBD1. The germline CDR1 and CDR2 sequences are SNHLY and FYNNEI. The CDR3 has 14 residues. With 6 bases clipped from V and 6 bases from J, the junction kept 7 bases outside the gene matches. The CDR3 is CASRIVRGDEKLFF. The CDR3 region has the DNA TGTGCCAGCAGAATAGTCAGGGGGGATGAAAAACTGTTTTTT.

This clonotype was observed a handful of times. This chain uses TRBV12-3 or TRBV12-4 with TRBJ2-3; 8 bases align to TRBD1. The CDR3 is 15 residues long. V lost 6 bases to trimming and J lost 0 bases; unmatched junction nucleotides: 5. The CDR3, as DNA: TGTGCCAGCAGCAAACAGGGGGACAGCACAGATACGCAGTATTTT. Its protein product is CASSKQGDSTDTQYF.

Only a few counts were recorded for this clonotype. The chain links TRBV3-1 to TRBJ2-3; no clear D. With 3 bases removed from V and 3 bases from J, the gap between germline ends came to 7 bases. Germline V lookup: CDR1 LGHDT, CDR2 YNNKEL (reference sequence). This CDR3 region has 13 residues. The CDR3 DNA reads TGTGCCAGCAGCCACACACCGACAGATACGCAGTATTTT. This sequence encodes CASSHTPTDTQYF.

V usage is TRBV25-1 and J usage is TRBJ2-3; perhaps D is TRBD1 or TRBD2 (5 bases each). The CDR3 contains 14 residues. V lost 1 base to trimming and J lost 2 bases, with 7 bases between them. From germline, CDR1 is MGHDK and CDR2 SYGVNS. The CDR3 spells CASSEWDPTDTQYF. CDR3 sequence (DNA): TGTGCCAGCAGTGAATGGGACCCCACAGATACGCAGTATTTT.

There are a few counts of this clonotype. This sequence joins TRBV5-1 and TRBJ2-7; 10 bases fit TRBD2. This CDR3 is 14 amino acids long. The V gene end was trimmed by 2 bases and the J gene end by 5 bases; junction bases not matched to a gene: 4. CDR1 is SGHRS, CDR2 YFSETQ, per germline. This chain's CDR3 is CASSFLAGDNEQYF. The CDR3 DNA reads as TGCGCCAGCAGCTTCCTAGCGGGAGACAACGAGCAGTACTTC.

About this clonotype itself: Mismatch with germline at one junction end may stem from a read error. The chain couples TRBV5-5 to TRBJ2-5; D is possibly TRBD2 (6 bases). Germline V gene data show CDR1 as SGHKS and CDR2 as YYEKEE (reference sequence). CDR3 size: 15 residues. CDR3 DNA sequence: TGTGCCAGCAGCTTGGGCCAAAACGGGGGAACCACCATATTATTC. Translated, it gives CASSLGQNGGTTILF.

This clonotype was counted at least ten times. The chain uses TRBV28 and TRBJ1-6, with D unclear. Trimming took off 3 bases at V and 0 bases at J, with 6 bases between the two ends. CDR1 and CDR2 from the germline V gene are MDHEN and SYDVKM. This CDR3 comprises 15 residues. The CDR3 DNA sequence: TGTGCCAGCAGTTTTGAGGGCTCCTATAATTCACCCCTCCACTTT. This translates into CASSFEGSYNSPLHF.

The chain carries TRBV5-1 and TRBJ1-2; D is unresolved. The CDR3 contains 17 residues. V was clipped by 0 bases and J by 0 bases, with 15 bases between them. Germline loops: CDR1 SGHRS, CDR2 YFSETQ. The CDR3 DNA reads TGCGCCAGCAGCTTGGGGTCTGCCCTCAACTCTAACTATGGCTACACCTTC. Its protein is CASSLGSALNSNYGYTF.

This clonotype showed up just a few times. The genes are TRBV6-5 and TRBJ2-1, with D perhaps being TRBD1 or TRBD2 (6 bases each). V gave up 2 bases and J gave up 5 bases, with 13 bases separating them. The germline V gene encodes CDR1 MNHEY and CDR2 SVGAGI. The CDR3 covers 15 residues. The CDR3 loop is CASSYQGTSNNEQFF. CDR3 coding DNA: TGTGCCAGCAGTTACCAGGGGACTTCCAACAATGAGCAGTTCTTC.

This clonotype was seen a few times. The V gene is TRBV5-1, the J gene TRBJ2-7; 8 bases are a match to TRBD2. Germline V gene data show CDR1 as SGHRS and CDR2 as YFSETQ. Germline trimming cut 3 bases from V and 11 bases from J; bases unmatched to any gene: 13. There are 14 residues in the CDR3. CDR3 residues: CASSSSGGGPFEYF. As DNA, the CDR3 is TGCGCCAGCAGCTCGAGCGGGGGAGGGCCATTTGAGTACTTC. Looking up the rest from reference TRBV5-1 and TRBJ2-7 gives the full variable domain: KAGVTQTPRYLIKTRGQQVTLSCSPISGHRSVSWYQQTPGQGLQFLFEYFSETQRNKGNFPGRFSGRQFSNSRSEMNVSTLELGDSALYLCASSSSGGGPFEYFGPGTRLTVT.

V and J are TRBV11-2 and TRBJ2-3; D is uncertain. The CDR3 runs to 15 residues. Germline V gives CDR1 SGHAT, CDR2 FQNNGV. Trimming left V 0 bases short and J 2 bases short, with 9 bases between. CDR3 DNA: TGTGCCAGCAGCTTAGAGGGCGGAGACACAGATACGCAGTATTTT. Translated: CASSLEGGDTDTQYF. Looking up the rest from reference TRBV11-2 and TRBJ2-3 gives the full variable domain: EAGVAQSPRYKIIEKRQSVAFWCNPISGHATLYWYQQILGQGPKLLIQFQNNGVVDDSQLPKDRFSAERLKGVDSTLKIQPAKLEDSAVYLCASSLEGGDTDTQYFGPGTRLTVL.

This clonotype has only a few counts. The chain couples TRBV3-1 to TRBJ2-7; D unresolved. The V end lost 1 base, the J end lost 3 bases, and 7 bases lay between the germline ends. This CDR3 contains 13 residues. Germline loops: CDR1 LGHDT, CDR2 YNNKEL (reference sequence). CDR3 sequence (DNA): TGTGCCAGCAGCCAAGGCCAATACTACGAGCAGTACTTC. Translated: CASSQGQYYEQYF.